A single sample is the source of the 17 T cell receptor beta chains below, sequenced in a study of persistence of HIV-infected CD4 T cells. Lysates of CMV-infected fibroblasts at 10 ug/mL stimulated these cells. Sorted nonresponding memory CD4+ T cells were CD40L-negative, CD69-negative, CD45RO-high. The immunoSEQ assay was version 4, run in survey mode. Produced via immunoSEQ multiplex PCR; TCRdb's table is partial and in-frame only. The repertoire holds around 28,000 clones, around 80% seen once, with roughly 4.8% in the top ten. No cognate antigen is known for these TCRs. Sequencing was performed on CD4+ T cells sorted from PBMCs after approximately 19-hour stimulation, taken from a patient who received antiretroviral therapy. Receptor source: an adult man with HIV who was CMV-seropositive.

The rearrangement uses TRBV19 and TRBJ1-3; 7 bases match TRBD1. The CDR3 loop spans 18 amino acids. Germline CDR1 reads LNHDA; CDR2 reads SQIVND (reference sequence). Unmatched junction bases numbered 11, after V lost 3 bases and J lost 0 bases. In DNA form, the CDR3 reads TGTGCCAGTAGTATCGAGACAGGGAGACCCTCCTCTGGAAACACCATATATTTT. This encodes CASSIETGRPSSGNTIYF.

CDR3 DNA: TGTGCCAGCAGCCAAGAGACGACAGTAAACCACGAGCAGTACTTC. This codes for CASSQETTVNHEQYF. The chain is built from TRBV3-1 (or the pseudogene TRBV3-2) and TRBJ2-7, with D possibly matching TRBD1 (5 bases). Germline values: CDR1 LGHDT, CDR2 YNNKEL (reference sequence). Trimming stripped 0 bases from V and 5 bases from J, with 14 bases between. CDR3 length: 15 residues.

V gene TRBV5-1 combines with J gene TRBJ2-7; D uncertain. The CDR3 runs to 12 residues. From germline, CDR1 is SGHRS and CDR2 YFSETQ. Trimming removed 1 base from V and 5 bases from J, with 7 bases in between. The CDR3 DNA reads TGCGCCAGCAGCTTGCTGGGCCACGAGCAGTACTTC. Translating it yields CASSLLGHEQYF.

This chain uses TRBV5-1 with TRBJ2-4, with unresolved D. Trimming removed 4 bases at V and 11 bases at J, with 16 bases between. The CDR3 runs to 13 residues. The V gene's germline CDR1 is SGHRS and CDR2 YFSETQ. The CDR3 nucleotides read TGCGCCAGCAGCCCGGTCCGCGATTCGGTTCAGTACTTC. This translates into CASSPVRDSVQYF.

The V and J genes are TRBV11-3 and TRBJ2-7; 9 positions agree with TRBD1. V gave up 5 bases and J gave up 0 bases; unmatched junction bases: 8. The germline V gene encodes CDR1 SGHNT and CDR2 YENEEA. The CDR3 is 16 amino acids. The CDR3 nucleotides are TGTGCCAGCAGCACGGGGACAGGGACGAGCTCCTACGAGCAGTACTTC. The encoded protein is CASSTGTGTSSYEQYF.

The V gene is TRBV19, the J gene TRBJ2-7, with a possible D match to TRBD1 (6 bases). Trimming pared 4 bases from V and 3 bases from J, leaving 10 bases between. The germline CDR1 and CDR2 sequences are LNHDA and SQIVND (reference sequence). CDR3 size: 13 residues. The CDR3 protein is CASSRGHFYEQYF. CDR3 nucleotides: TGTGCCAGTAGTAGGGGACACTTCTACGAGCAGTACTTC.

CDR3 protein: CASSPLGQENTEAFF. CDR3 coding DNA: TGTGCCAGCAGTCCCCTTGGACAGGAAAACACTGAAGCTTTCTTT. The chain recombines TRBV7-3 with TRBJ1-1; 7 nucleotides line up with TRBD1. The CDR3 has 15 residues. The J segment lost 2 bases and the V segment lost 6 bases, leaving 9 bases of the junction unmatched. Germline V gives CDR1 SGHTA, CDR2 FQGTGA.

V and J are TRBV27 and TRBJ2-2; 7 nucleotides agree with TRBD1. In germline, CDR1 is MNHEY, CDR2 SMNVEV (reference sequence). With V trimmed by 4 bases and J by 1 base, 6 bases remained unmatched. The CDR3 consists of 16 residues. DNA of the CDR3: TGTGCCAGCAGTTCCGGACAGGCCAGGAACACCGGGGAGCTGTTTTTT. This sequence encodes CASSSGQARNTGELFF.

The chain joins TRBV19 to TRBJ1-1; D unresolved. Trimming took off 3 bases at V and 6 bases at J, with 11 bases between the two ends. The CDR3 contains 13 residues. CDR1 is LNHDA, CDR2 SQIVND, per germline (reference sequence). The CDR3 loop is CASSIGPRSEAFF. Here the CDR3 DNA reads TGTGCCAGTAGTATTGGTCCTCGCTCTGAAGCTTTCTTT.

In its sample, this clone was seen a few times. The rearrangement links TRBV6-4 to TRBJ2-2, with TRBD1 matching 8 bases. The V and J ends lost 6 bases and 2 bases, in that order; junction bases with no gene match: 8. The CDR3 extends over 16 amino acids. Germline V gene data show CDR1 as MRHNA and CDR2 as SNTAGT. The CDR3 sequence: CASRKEGQDNTGELFF. The CDR3 DNA follows: TGTGCCAGCAGAAAAGAGGGACAGGACAACACCGGGGAGCTGTTTTTT.

This rearrangement joins TRBV19 to TRBJ1-2, with a tentative D call TRBD1 (6 bases). CDR1 LNHDA and CDR2 SQIVND come from the germline V gene (reference sequence). The CDR3 loop spans 14 amino acids. Trimming took 5 bases from V and 7 from J, leaving 17 bases between them. The CDR3 DNA is TGTGCCAGTAGTGGGGCCAGGGGAAAATTTGGCTACACCTTC. It is translated as CASSGARGKFGYTF. Variable domain in full (rest from reference TRBV19 and TRBJ1-2): DGGITQSPKYLFRKEGQNVTLSCEQNLNHDAMYWYRQDPGQGLRLIYYSQIVNDFQKGDIAEGYSVSREKKESFPLTVTSAQKNPTAFYLCASSGARGKFGYTFGSGTRLTVV.

The rearrangement uses TRBV19 and TRBJ2-7, with D perhaps matching TRBD1 (5 bases). The CDR3 spans 13 residues. V was cut by 5 bases and J by 2 bases, with 10 bases left in between. Germline CDR1 is LNHDA and CDR2 is SQIVND (reference sequence). Here the CDR3 DNA reads TGTGCCAGTAGTCGCCAGGGCCCCTACGAGCAGTACTTC. Translation gives CASSRQGPYEQYF.

The chain has TRBV28 and TRBJ2-6; 7 nucleotides align to TRBD1. This CDR3 is 18 amino acids long. Trimming removed 3 bases from V and 0 bases from J; junction bases left unmatched: 8. Germline-derived CDR1 and CDR2 are MDHEN and SYDVKM. The CDR3 spells CASSFVRTGHSGANVLTF. The CDR3 nucleotides read TGTGCCAGCAGTTTCGTCAGGACAGGCCACTCTGGGGCCAACGTCCTGACTTTC.

The chain uses TRBV2 and TRBJ2-7, with D uncertain. V gave up 1 base and J gave up 4 bases, with 8 bases separating them. Germline V gives CDR1 SNHLY, CDR2 FYNNEI. The CDR3 spans 13 residues. CDR3 in amino acids: CASSEGTKYEQYF. CDR3 coding DNA: TGTGCCAGCAGTGAAGGGACCAAGTACGAGCAGTACTTC.

J is TRBJ1-4 and V is TRBV2, with 7 bases identical to TRBD1. Germline CDR1 and CDR2: SNHLY and FYNNEI. CDR3 length equals 20 residues. After removal of 5 bases from V and 7 bases from J, the junction contained 25 bases not matched to a gene. The CDR3 DNA is TGTGCCAGCAGTCGGAAGAGAGACCGGATACAGGGGAGGCATGGTGAAAAACTGTTTTTT. Its translation is CASSRKRDRIQGRHGEKLFF.

This clone was picked up one time. The chain is built from TRBV19 and TRBJ2-3; 10 bases map to TRBD2. Looked up from germline, CDR1 is LNHDA and CDR2 is SQIVND (reference sequence). V lost 7 bases, J lost 7 bases, and 20 bases stayed unmatched. This CDR3 is built from 18 residues. CDR3 region: CASTEPLAGARLMHTQYF. The CDR3 bases are TGTGCCAGTACCGAACCCCTAGCGGGGGCCCGACTGATGCATACGCAGTATTTT.

The V gene is TRBV5-8, the J gene TRBJ2-5; D not resolved. This CDR3 contains 13 residues. The V and J ends lost 4 bases and 4 bases respectively, with 11 bases between them. The germline CDR1 and CDR2 sequences are SGHTS and YDEGEE. CDR3 bases: TGTGCCAGCAGCCTCGAGGCAGTAGAGACCCAGTACTTC. Translating it yields CASSLEAVETQYF.